Reported below is one TCR beta chain. The assay was immunoSEQ multiplex PCR, and TCRdb's table has in-frame clones only and misses some. The sample lists 130,000 or so clones; 80% to 95% were seen once. Germline assignment: CDR1 LGHNA and CDR2 YNFKEQ. CDR3 length equals 12 residues. V was shortened by 0 bases and J by 8 bases, with 6 bases between the two germline ends. This specimen belongs to a study of control samples from healthy donors and cancer patients. Input material: blood. This sequence joins TRBV4-2 and TRBJ2-3, with D uncertain. This clonotype was sampled from a man between 40 and 49 years old in good health. The CDR3 here is CASSQDLGTQYF. Written as DNA, the CDR3 is TGTGCCAGCAGCCAAGATCTTGGTACGCAGTATTTT.